This entry lists 25 T cell receptor beta chains sequenced from one sample in a study of Graves' ophthalmopathy and Graves' hyperthyroidism. Amplification targeted the TCR beta CDR3 regions, with RNA transcripts as the source material. HTBI-primed first-round RT-PCR preceded second-round multiplex PCR. One entry per CDR3 protein, called by TCRdb with MiXCR from the multiplex PCR reads. The table has tens of thousands of distinct CDR3 sequences, approximately 50% seen once. Sequenced input: peripheral blood. The receptors derive from an adult woman with Graves' ophthalmopathy.

This clonotype was seen more than once but under ten times. This chain connects TRBV7-2 to TRBJ1-3, with D perhaps matching TRBD1 (5 bases). V lost 8 bases and J lost 0, with 17 bases in between. The CDR3 is made up of 16 amino acids. CDR1 and CDR2 from the germline V gene are SGHTA and FQGNSA. The CDR3 DNA reads TGTGCCAGCTCACCTTTGACAGCTCCCTCTGGAAACACCATATATTTT. This translates into CASSPLTAPSGNTIYF. Variable domain in full (rest from reference TRBV7-2 and TRBJ1-3): GAGVSQSPSNKVTEKGKDVELRCDPISGHTALYWYRQSLGQGLEFLIYFQGNSAPDKSGLPSDRFSAERTGGSVSTLTIQRTQQEDSAVYLCASSPLTAPSGNTIYFGEGSWLTVV.

This clonotype came up many times. The chain carries TRBV6-1 and TRBJ2-1, with D maybe TRBD2 (5 bases). The CDR3 runs to 13 residues. V gave up 7 bases and J gave up 6 bases, with 13 bases separating them. CDR1 and CDR2 (germline): MNHNS, SASEGT. The CDR3 spells CASNGRGSNEQFF. CDR3 nucleotide sequence: TGTGCCAGCAATGGCAGAGGGAGCAATGAGCAGTTCTTC.

This clonotype occurred many times. The gene calls are TRBV7-9 and TRBJ2-7; either TRBD1 or TRBD2 may supply D (6 bases each). Germline CDR1 and CDR2: SEHNR and FQNEAQ (reference sequence). The germline V and J ends were trimmed by 1 base and 4 bases, with 11 bases remaining between them. The CDR3 runs to 14 residues. The CDR3 here is CASSLEGGSYEQYF. CDR3 sequence (DNA): TGTGCCAGCAGCTTAGAGGGGGGATCTTACGAGCAGTACTTC.

About this clonotype: Likely a read error: the CDR3 ends without its conserved phenylalanine or tryptophan. The V gene is TRBV5-1, the J gene TRBJ1-2; D gene unclear. V was pared by 6 bases and J by 2 bases, with 17 bases between. CDR3 length equals 15 residues. Germline CDR1 reads SGHRS; CDR2 reads YFSETQ. Here the CDR3 reads CASKESNSANYGYTL. The CDR3 DNA sequence: TGCGCCAGCAAAGAGTCCAACTCTGCCAACTATGGCTACACCTTA.

The chain employs TRBV20-1 and TRBJ2-2; 7 bases line up with TRBD2. Trimming removed 2 bases from V and 4 bases from J; junction bases left unmatched: 4. Germline lookup yields CDR1 DFQATT and CDR2 SNEGSKA (reference sequence). The CDR3 has 14 amino acids. The CDR3 DNA reads as TGCAGTGCTAGACTAGCGGAGTGCACCGGGGAGCTGTTTTTT. It is translated as CSARLAECTGELFF.

The J gene is TRBJ1-1, the V gene TRBV28; perhaps TRBD1 as D (6 bases). This CDR3 contains 13 residues. The germline CDR1 and CDR2 sequences are MDHEN and SYDVKM. Trimming removed 7 bases from V and 4 bases from J, with 13 bases in between. This CDR3 is CASTRDTSTEAFF. In DNA form, the CDR3 reads TGTGCCAGCACGCGGGACACTAGCACTGAAGCTTTCTTT.

The chain joins TRBV12-3 or TRBV12-4 to TRBJ2-2; 8 bases fit TRBD2. The CDR3 has 15 amino acids. J was trimmed by 5 bases and V by 6 bases; bases with no gene match: 8. The CDR3, as DNA: TGTGCCAGCAGGAGACCCGGGACTAGAACCGGGGAGCTGTTTTTT. This translates into CASRRPGTRTGELFF.

This clonotype was seen many times. The chain links TRBV5-8 to TRBJ2-1; 9 bases agree with TRBD1. Germline V gene sequence: CDR1 SGHTS, CDR2 YDEGEE. The V and J ends lost 4 bases and 1 base, in that order; junction bases with no gene match: 3. The CDR3 totals 15 residues. The CDR3 loop is CASSMDRGSYNEQFF. As DNA, the CDR3 is TGTGCCAGCAGCATGGACAGGGGATCCTACAATGAGCAGTTCTTC.

The rearrangement links TRBV20-1 to TRBJ2-5; either TRBD1 or TRBD2 may fit D (6 bases each). The CDR3 length is 13 residues. Germline V gene sequence: CDR1 DFQATT, CDR2 SNEGSKA (reference sequence). V was shortened by 4 bases and J by 4 bases, with 13 bases between the two germline ends. This CDR3 is CSATRGALETQYF. The CDR3 region has the DNA TGCAGTGCTACAAGGGGGGCTTTAGAGACCCAGTACTTC.

This clonotype was seen ten or more times. Its ends do not fully match the called genes, so a read error is possible. The chain is built from TRBV9 and TRBJ2-5; TRBD2 agrees at 14 bases. There are 18 residues in the CDR3. CDR1 is SGDLS, CDR2 YYNGEE, per germline. The CDR3 bases are TGTGCCAGCAGCGCGGGGGGGACTAGCGGGAGAGACCAAGGGACCCAGTACTTC. The encoded protein is CASSAGGTSGRDQGTQYF.

This sequence joins TRBV10-3 and TRBJ2-7, with 7 nucleotides matching TRBD1. CDR1 is ENHRY, CDR2 SYGVKD, per germline. With 3 bases clipped from V and 5 bases from J, the junction kept 13 bases outside the gene matches. The length of the CDR3 is 16 residues. CDR3 DNA sequence: TGTGCCATCAGTGACCCAGGACAGGTAGAAGGCAACGAGCAGTACTTC. Its protein product is CAISDPGQVEGNEQYF.

At least ten counts were recorded for this clonotype. The rearrangement links TRBV6-2 or TRBV6-3 to TRBJ2-7; a weak D match, TRBD1 (5 bases). Germline V gene lookup returns CDR1 MNHEY and CDR2 SVGEGT. Trimming left V 6 bases short and J 1 base short, with 19 bases between. CDR3 length equals 16 residues. The CDR3 bases are TGTGCCAGCAGCCGACTGACTCCAGACAGATCCTACGAGCAGTACTTC. It codes for CASSRLTPDRSYEQYF.

This clonotype showed up many times. This clone may be a read error of a much larger clone one base away. This chain links TRBV5-4 with TRBJ2-7, with 7 bases that match TRBD1. The CDR3 length is 14 residues. Germline V gene sequence: CDR1 SGHNT, CDR2 YYREEE (reference sequence). V was pared by 2 bases and J by 3 bases, with 5 bases of the junction left unmatched. The CDR3 loop is CASSLFGQVYEQYF. The CDR3 DNA follows: TGTGCCAGCAGCTTATTCGGACAGGTCTACGAGCAGTACTTC. The full variable domain, with the rest looked up from reference TRBV5-4 and TRBJ2-7, is ETGVTQSPTHLIKTRGQQVTLRCSSQSGHNTVSWYQQALGQGPQFIFQYYREEENGRGNFPPRFSGLQFPNYSSELNVNALELDDSALYLCASSLFGQVYEQYFGPGTRLTVT.

Concerning this clonotype itself: A much larger clone lies a single base off, so this may be a read error. The chain uses TRBV28 and TRBJ2-5, with D perhaps TRBD2 (5 bases). Trimming removed 7 bases at V and 1 base at J, with 22 bases between. Germline V gene sequence: CDR1 MDHEN, CDR2 SYDVKM. The CDR3 spans 17 residues. The CDR3 loop reads CASTATPSIAIQETQYF. CDR3 DNA: TGTGCCAGCACCGCAACCCCCTCCATAGCGATCCAAGAGACCCAGTACTTC.

This clonotype was detected many times. The gene calls are TRBV19 and TRBJ2-7; 10 positions agree with TRBD1. CDR3 length: 15 residues. Trimming took 5 bases from V and 6 from J; bases not matched to a gene: 10. Germline values: CDR1 LNHDA, CDR2 SQIVND (reference sequence). The CDR3 region is CASSPTGGGLGEQYF. Here the CDR3 DNA reads TGTGCCAGTAGTCCGACAGGGGGCGGCCTGGGCGAGCAGTACTTC.

There are a few counts of this clonotype. V usage is TRBV30 and J usage is TRBJ2-1; no clear D. The germline V and J ends were trimmed by 2 bases and 5 bases, with 10 bases remaining between them. This CDR3 spans 13 amino acids. The germline CDR1 and CDR2 sequences are GTSNPN and SVGIG (reference sequence). The CDR3 protein is CAWSKYGDNEQFF. CDR3 nucleotide sequence: TGTGCCTGGAGTAAGTACGGCGACAATGAGCAGTTCTTC.

V and J are TRBV6-5 and TRBJ1-1; no clear D gene. Germline V gene sequence: CDR1 MNHEY, CDR2 SVGAGI. V was cut by 6 bases and J by 3 bases, with 14 bases left in between. This CDR3 spans 14 amino acids. As DNA, the CDR3 is TGTGCCAGCAGGGGCATCGGGTCCGACACTGAAGCTTTCTTT. Amino acids: CASRGIGSDTEAFF.

The chain joins TRBV7-3 to TRBJ2-3; tentatively, D is TRBD2 (6 bases). Matching the DNA end better, TRBJ2-1 makes the J call doubtful. The CDR3 covers 16 residues. Germline V gene sequence: CDR1 SGHTA, CDR2 FQGTGA. Here the CDR3 reads CASSRGLSSSTDTQFF. The CDR3 coding sequence is TGTGCCAGCAGCCGTGGACTATCGTCCAGCACAGATACGCAGTTCTTC.

V gene TRBV6-5 combines with J gene TRBJ2-7, with 7 positions matching TRBD1. This CDR3 is 14 amino acids long. Germline CDR1 reads MNHEY; CDR2 reads SVGAGI. Trimming removed 0 bases from V and 4 bases from J; junction bases left unmatched: 3. The CDR3 reads CASSYSRTGYEQYF. The CDR3 DNA reads as TGTGCCAGCAGTTACTCGAGGACAGGTTACGAGCAGTACTTC.

The gene calls are TRBV7-9 and TRBJ1-5; the D gene is possibly TRBD1 (5 bases). V lost 6 bases and J lost 6, with 12 bases in between. The CDR3 contains 13 residues. The germline V gene encodes CDR1 SEHNR and CDR2 FQNEAQ (reference sequence). The CDR3 protein is CASSGAGPQPQHF. CDR3 DNA sequence: TGTGCCAGCAGTGGTGCGGGGCCTCAGCCCCAGCATTTT.

The sample holds a few counts of this clonotype. The chain is built from TRBV7-6 and TRBJ2-1; D is ambiguous. This CDR3 spans 12 amino acids. V gave up 1 base and J gave up 5 bases, with 3 bases separating them. CDR1 is SGHVS and CDR2 is FNYEAQ in the germline V gene. CDR3 region: CASSLGDNEQFF. For the CDR3, the DNA is TGTGCCAGCAGCTTAGGGGACAATGAGCAGTTCTTC.

The chain joins TRBV28 to TRBJ1-3; D is possibly TRBD1 (6 bases). Trimming pared 8 bases from V and 5 bases from J, leaving 16 bases between. Looked up from germline, CDR1 is MDHEN and CDR2 is SYDVKM. The CDR3 covers 14 residues. The CDR3 nucleotides read TGTGCCAGCGGGGGGGTGGGGGCTCGAAACACCATATATTTT. Translating gives CASGGVGARNTIYF.

This clonotype came up once. This rearrangement joins TRBV6-6 to TRBJ2-2; no definite D call. Trimming took 3 bases from V and 6 from J, leaving 2 bases between them. There are 11 residues in the CDR3. CDR1 is MNHNY, CDR2 SVGAGI, per germline (reference sequence). The CDR3 sequence is CASSYPGELFF. CDR3 nucleotides: TGTGCCAGCAGTTATCCCGGGGAGCTGTTTTTT.

By frequency in the sample, this clonotype is medium-sized. This chain connects TRBV24-1 to TRBJ2-2; D gene ambiguous. The CDR3 extends over 14 amino acids. Trimming left V 0 bases short and J 3 bases short, with 4 bases between. Germline V CDR1 and CDR2: KGHDR, SFDVKD. CDR3 DNA sequence: TGTGCCACCAGTGATTTGTCGGACACCGGGGAGCTGTTTTTT. It translates to CATSDLSDTGELFF.

This clonotype showed up many times. The chain employs TRBV2 and TRBJ2-5; no firm D call. The germline CDR1 and CDR2 sequences are SNHLY and FYNNEI. Between the trimmed V and J ends, which lost 1 base and 5 bases, there was a span of 2 bases. CDR3 length: 11 amino acids. The CDR3 here is CASSEEETQYF. CDR3 nucleotides: TGTGCCAGCAGTGAAGAGGAGACCCAGTACTTC.